One and the same sample provided the 16 T cell receptor beta chains below, sequenced in a study of cytomegalovirus exposure and HLA in healthy donors. The PCR used 60 Vbeta and 13 Jbeta primers. Libraries were prepared by immunoSEQ multiplex PCR; TCRdb keeps only in-frame clonotypes and omits some of them. The sample shows roughly 130,000 clones, roughly two thirds of them seen only once. Sample: PBMCs. All receptors come from a male donor in good health and CMV-seronegative.

The chain couples TRBV14 to TRBJ2-3; possible D gene TRBD2, 5 bases. Germline lookup yields CDR1 SGHDN and CDR2 FVKESK. The CDR3 has 15 amino acids. V gave up 4 bases and J gave up 2 bases, with 13 bases separating them. The CDR3 spells CASSLLGDYTDTQYF. The CDR3 DNA follows: TGTGCCAGCAGCCTTCTGGGAGATTACACAGATACGCAGTATTTT.

The DNA of the CDR3 is TGCGCCAGCCCTCGGGGTTCACCCCTCCACTTT. Translating gives CASPRGSPLHF. The gene calls are TRBV23-1 and TRBJ1-6; D is ambiguous. TRBV23-1 is assigned to the ORF class and has an uncertain function. This CDR3 has 11 amino acids. The V end was cut by 8 bases, the J end by 9 bases, with 8 bases between.

This clone was counted a few times. V is TRBV6-6 and J is TRBJ1-5; no firm D call. The V gene lost 4 bases and the J gene lost 3 bases, with 10 bases spanning the gap. The CDR3 runs 14 residues. In germline, CDR1 is MNHNY, CDR2 SVGAGI (reference sequence). Written as DNA, the CDR3 is TGTGCCAGCAGTTTGTCCTATTCCAATCAGCCCCAGCATTTT. Encoded protein: CASSLSYSNQPQHF.

V and J are TRBV19 and TRBJ2-5; TRBD1 is a possible D gene (5 bases). Matching the DNA end better, TRBJ2-7 makes the J call doubtful. Germline-derived CDR1 and CDR2 are LNHDA and SQIVND (reference sequence). CDR3 size: 11 residues. The DNA of the CDR3 is TGTGCCAGTGGGTGGGGCAACGAGCAGTACTTC. Encoded protein: CASGWGNEQYF.

The chain employs TRBV6-5 and TRBJ2-3, with 8 positions matching TRBD2. Losses at the gene ends were 7 bases for V and 6 bases for J; bases not matched to a gene: 12. The CDR3 is 15 amino acids. Germline V CDR1 and CDR2: MNHEY, SVGAGI. In DNA, the CDR3 is TGTGCCAGCAAATGGGTAGCGGGGAGTTGGGATACGCAGTATTTT. Translating it yields CASKWVAGSWDTQYF.

The genes are TRBV19 and TRBJ1-3; 7 nucleotides match TRBD1. The CDR3 has 14 amino acids. Germline assignment: CDR1 LNHDA and CDR2 SQIVND (reference sequence). V trimming: 5 bases; J trimming: 4 bases; junction bases outside the gene matches: 5. The CDR3 is CASSATGPGNTIYF. Here the CDR3 DNA reads TGTGCCAGTAGTGCGACAGGGCCCGGAAACACCATATATTTT.

The chain carries TRBV9 and TRBJ2-5; 12 nucleotides align to TRBD2. The better agreement between TRBJ2-7 and the DNA end casts doubt on the J call. Germline CDR1 SGDLS, CDR2 YYNGEE. The CDR3 contains 17 residues. CDR3 DNA sequence: TGTGCCAGCAGCGCGACTAGCGGGGGCGACAGGGCCTACGAGCAGTACTTC. Amino acid sequence: CASSATSGGDRAYEQYF.

In its sample, this clone was seen once. The chain uses TRBV7-2 and TRBJ2-3; 8 bases line up with TRBD1. Germline V gives CDR1 SGHTA, CDR2 FQGNSA. The CDR3 is made up of 14 amino acids. V lost 5 bases, J lost 0 bases, and 1 base stayed unmatched. The CDR3 DNA reads as TGTGCCAGCAGCGGGACAGGCAGCACAGATACGCAGTATTTT. It is translated as CASSGTGSTDTQYF. The whole variable domain, filled in from reference TRBV7-2 and TRBJ2-3, reads GAGVSQSPSNKVTEKGKDVELRCDPISGHTALYWYRQSLGQGLEFLIYFQGNSAPDKSGLPSDRFSAERTGGSVSTLTIQRTQQEDSAVYLCASSGTGSTDTQYFGPGTRLTVL.

Only one count was recorded for this clone. The J gene is TRBJ2-1, the V gene TRBV6-6, with 9 bases fitting TRBD1. V trimming: 6 bases; J trimming: 7 bases; junction bases outside the gene matches: 10. The germline gives CDR1 MNHNY, CDR2 SVGAGI (reference sequence). The CDR3 sequence is 15 residues long. This CDR3 reads CASRGPGQGINEQFF. Written as DNA, the CDR3 is TGTGCCAGCAGGGGACCGGGACAGGGAATAAATGAGCAGTTCTTC.

The chain carries TRBV15 and TRBJ1-4, with a tentative D call TRBD1 (6 bases). Per germline, CDR1 LNHNV and CDR2 YYDKDF (reference sequence). Trimming left V 6 bases short and J 0 bases short, with 11 bases between. This CDR3 contains 15 residues. The CDR3, as DNA: TGTGCCACCAGAAGGGACACCTCAACTAATGAAAAACTGTTTTTT. Translated, it gives CATRRDTSTNEKLFF.

The J gene is TRBJ2-5, the V gene TRBV30, with 10 bases lining up with TRBD2. Gene TRBJ2-7 matches the end of the DNA better, so the J call may be wrong. Germline V gene sequence: CDR1 GTSNPN, CDR2 SVGIG (reference sequence). The CDR3 loop spans 14 amino acids. CDR3 nucleotide sequence: TGTGCCTGGAGTCCCGGACTAGCGGCCTACGAGCAGTACTTC. It yields the protein CAWSPGLAAYEQYF.

The chain couples TRBV15 to TRBJ1-2; the D gene is possibly TRBD1 (6 bases). The germline gives CDR1 LNHNV, CDR2 YYDKDF (reference sequence). Trimming removed 0 bases at V and 6 bases at J, with 11 bases between. This CDR3 has 14 amino acids. The CDR3 DNA reads as TGTGCCACCAGCAGAGATTCCACAGGGAATGGCTACACCTTC. This codes for CATSRDSTGNGYTF.

The rearrangement links TRBV20-1 to TRBJ2-7; tentative D call: TRBD2 (5 bases). The CDR3 covers 8 residues. Germline V gene sequence: CDR1 DFQATT, CDR2 SNEGSKA (reference sequence). The CDR3 DNA reads as TGCAGGCCGGGGGAGCAGTACTTC. It specifies CRPGEQYF.

The chain uses TRBV5-8 and TRBJ1-3; no clear D gene. The V gene's germline CDR1 is SGHTS and CDR2 YDEGEE. CDR3 length: 15 amino acids. Trimming shortened V by 0 bases and J by 2 bases, and 9 bases separated the two germline ends. The CDR3 protein is CASSLGLDTGNTIYF. The CDR3 nucleotides are TGTGCCAGCAGCTTGGGACTGGATACTGGAAACACCATATATTTT.

With respect to this clone: One end of the junction is discordant with germline, which a read error may explain. J is TRBJ2-6 and V is TRBV19; 8 nucleotides match TRBD2. This CDR3 spans 17 amino acids. Germline CDR1 and CDR2: LNHDA and SQIVND (reference sequence). CDR3: CACRRGGTGSGANVLTF. Written as DNA, the CDR3 is TGTGCCTGTAGACGGGGGGGAACAGGCTCTGGGGCCAACGTCCTGACTTTC.

This clone was observed a few times. The V gene is TRBV5-1, the J gene TRBJ1-1, with D uncertain. The CDR3 totals 13 residues. CDR1 is SGHRS and CDR2 is YFSETQ in the germline V gene. Trimming stripped 4 bases from V and 1 base from J, with 8 bases between. The CDR3 coding sequence is TGCGCCAGCAGCCCGAACACGAACACTGAAGCTTTCTTT. It specifies CASSPNTNTEAFF.